This section outlines one T cell receptor (beta chain) sequence together with its context. V was pared by 4 bases and J by 8 bases, with 5 bases of the junction left unmatched. Germline V gene data show CDR1 as WSHSY and CDR2 as SAAADI. This CDR3 is built from 14 residues. This entry belongs to a study of control samples from healthy donors and cancer patients. Profiled with immunoSEQ multiplex PCR; TCRdb holds only in-frame clones, not every one. The table shows approximately 79,000 clones, with approximately 91% occurring only once. This chain connects TRBV10-2 to TRBJ2-4, with 10 positions matching TRBD2. The clonotype was recovered from a man over 45 in good health. Sequenced sample: blood. The CDR3 here is CASSVASGGDIQYF. CDR3 nucleotides: TGCGCCAGCAGTGTGGCTAGCGGGGGTGACATTCAGTACTTC.